This T cell receptor (beta chain) was profiled in a study of cytomegalovirus exposure and HLA in healthy donors. Broader study findings: The classifier, whose performance was assessed in both the original and validation cohorts, reportedly diagnosed cytomegalovirus status with high specificity and sensitivity. Later work found that TCR association rates differed between HLA loci; DRB1 had the most and HLA-C the fewest.

Trimming cost V 3 bases and J 13 bases, with 19 bases left between them. The CDR3 runs to 13 residues. Germline values: CDR1 SEHNR, CDR2 FQNEAQ (reference sequence). As concerns this clone: The antigen is unknown.

Use of 60 Vbeta and 13 Jbeta primers characterized the PCR. Assay: immunoSEQ multiplex PCR; the TCRdb copy retains only in-frame clones and omits some. This sample has 150,000 to 200,000 clones; 70% to 80% occur once, and the top ten carry roughly 1.4%. V and J are TRBV7-9 and TRBJ2-7; D is possibly TRBD2 (6 bases). The specimen was PBMCs. The receptor comes from a woman aged 45-59 years in good health and CMV-seronegative. The CDR3 DNA follows: TGTGCCAGCAGCTTTCGGGACTCCCGATATATTTACTTC. This codes for CASSFRDSRYIYF.